The source of this TCR beta chain is a study of cytomegalovirus exposure and HLA in healthy donors. On the study more broadly: In a later analysis, it was reported that the approximately 110 validation repertoires had been produced on the same platform as the 500 to 750 repertoires belonging to the first cohort.

Of note for this clone: Its antigen is unidentified.

Generated by immunoSEQ multiplex PCR, the TCRdb table keeps only in-frame clones and is missing some. The sample holds some 110,000 clones, around nine tenths seen once. Study conclusions and caveats: With high specificity and sensitivity, the classifier reportedly diagnosed cytomegalovirus status. It was found in a later analysis that first-cohort TCR clusters tended to co-occur in the 100 to 150 validation repertoires. Most TCR sequences were seen very rarely across donors, but some public TCRs occurred in many.

The TCR comes from a man younger than 35 in good health and CMV-seropositive. Source material: PBMCs.

The CDR3 region is CATSTPGGALFF. The DNA for the CDR3 is TGTGCCACCAGCACCCCGGGGGGGGCCCTCTTTTTT. The chain joins TRBV15 to TRBJ1-4; possible D gene TRBD1, 6 bases. Looked up from germline, CDR1 is LNHNV and CDR2 is YYDKDF (reference sequence). This CDR3 is 12 amino acids long. Trimming shortened V by 4 bases and J by 17 bases, and 17 bases separated the two germline ends.